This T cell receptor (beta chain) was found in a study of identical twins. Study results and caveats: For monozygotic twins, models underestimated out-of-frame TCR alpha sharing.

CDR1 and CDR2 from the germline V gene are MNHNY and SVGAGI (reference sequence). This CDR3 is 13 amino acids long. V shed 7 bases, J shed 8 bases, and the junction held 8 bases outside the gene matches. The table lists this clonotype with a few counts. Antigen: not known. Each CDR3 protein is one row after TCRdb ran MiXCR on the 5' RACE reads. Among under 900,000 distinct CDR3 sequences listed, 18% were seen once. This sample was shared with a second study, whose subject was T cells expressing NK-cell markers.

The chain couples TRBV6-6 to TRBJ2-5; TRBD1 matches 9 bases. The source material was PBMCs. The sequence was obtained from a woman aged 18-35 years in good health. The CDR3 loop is CASNPVDRGTQYF. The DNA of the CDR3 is TGTGCCAGCAACCCCGTGGACAGGGGAACCCAGTACTTC.